These 26 T cell receptor beta chains share one sample of origin, sequenced in a study of T-cell memory formation after mild COVID-19. MiXCR was run by TCRdb on the 5' RACE reads, yielding one entry per CDR3 protein. The table shows fewer than 90,000 distinct CDR3 sequences, with 9.5% to 15% occurring only once. Sequencing was done on a sample of PBMCs or a T cell subset sorted from them (not recorded which). These receptors were taken from a man aged 18 to 35 who had mild COVID-19 (a few samples of this study predate the infection). Cell type and time point are not known.

This clonotype was observed a few times. V gene TRBV16 combines with J gene TRBJ2-3, with a tentative D call TRBD1 (5 bases). The V and J ends lost 1 base and 2 bases respectively, with 13 bases between them. The CDR3 loop spans 16 amino acids. Germline CDR1 is KGHSY and CDR2 is FQNENV. CDR3 DNA sequence: TGTGCCAGCAGCCAATTACCCGCAGGGTTCACAGATACGCAGTATTTT. Translation: CASSQLPAGFTDTQYF.

The chain carries TRBV5-1 and TRBJ2-3, with 10 bases lining up with TRBD2. CDR3 length: 15 amino acids. The germline V gene has CDR1 SGHRS and CDR2 YFSETQ. V dropped 2 bases and J dropped 1; count of bases not matched to a gene: 1. CDR3 region: CASSLGLAGTDTQYF. The CDR3 DNA is TGCGCCAGCAGCTTAGGACTAGCGGGCACAGATACGCAGTATTTT. Complete variable domain (other parts from reference TRBV5-1 and TRBJ2-3): KAGVTQTPRYLIKTRGQQVTLSCSPISGHRSVSWYQQTPGQGLQFLFEYFSETQRNKGNFPGRFSGRQFSNSRSEMNVSTLELGDSALYLCASSLGLAGTDTQYFGPGTRLTVL.

This clonotype was counted only a few times. This chain links TRBV7-2 with TRBJ2-7, with D maybe TRBD1 (6 bases). The CDR3 spans 16 residues. Trimming shortened V by 2 bases and J by 0 bases, and 14 bases separated the two germline ends. Germline CDR1 is SGHTA and CDR2 is FQGNSA. The CDR3 here is CASSLSWDTSSYEQYF. The CDR3 bases are TGTGCCAGCAGCTTATCGTGGGACACGAGCTCCTACGAGCAGTACTTC.

This clonotype was detected many times. The chain links TRBV7-6 to TRBJ2-3, with 11 bases matching TRBD2. V lost 4 bases and J lost 2; bases outside the gene matches: 5. Germline V gene sequence: CDR1 SGHVS, CDR2 FNYEAQ. The CDR3 extends over 16 amino acids. The CDR3 here is CASSSQLAGDTDTQYF. The CDR3 coding sequence is TGTGCCAGCAGCTCCCAACTAGCGGGGGACACAGATACGCAGTATTTT.

The chain recombines TRBV6-2 or TRBV6-3 with TRBJ2-1, with D hard to call. Germline loops: CDR1 MNHEY, CDR2 SVGEGT. Trimming took off 5 bases at V and 12 bases at J, with 17 bases between the two ends. The CDR3 covers 13 residues. The DNA for the CDR3 is TGTGCCAGCAGTAACCCGGACCTTCACGGGCAGTTCTTC. The encoded protein is CASSNPDLHGQFF.

This clonotype showed up many times. The J gene is TRBJ2-2, the V gene TRBV9, with TRBD2 matching 10 bases. The CDR3 consists of 16 residues. Trimming removed 2 bases from V and 4 bases from J; junction bases left unmatched: 5. Looked up from germline, CDR1 is SGDLS and CDR2 is YYNGEE. In DNA, the CDR3 is TGTGCCAGCAGCGTCAGTAGCGGGGGGAGCACCGGGGAGCTGTTTTTT. It specifies CASSVSSGGSTGELFF.

This clonotype appeared a few times. V gene TRBV9 combines with J gene TRBJ1-1; a weak D match, TRBD1 (5 bases). The CDR3 length is 13 residues. Germline CDR1 and CDR2: SGDLS and YYNGEE. Trimming left V 0 bases short and J 5 bases short, with 8 bases between. Here the CDR3 DNA reads TGTGCCAGCAGCGTAGACGGGGGGACTGAAGCTTTCTTT. It yields the protein CASSVDGGTEAFF.

This clonotype was detected ten times or more. The chain is built from TRBV12-3 or TRBV12-4 and TRBJ2-7; D not resolved. With 3 bases removed from V and 6 bases from J, the gap between germline ends came to 9 bases. The CDR3 sequence is 12 residues long. The CDR3 sequence: CASSFGGSEQYF. The CDR3 nucleotides read TGTGCCAGCAGTTTCGGCGGCAGCGAGCAGTACTTC.

The chain links TRBV7-8 to TRBJ2-2, with D maybe TRBD2 (6 bases). Trimming stripped 1 base from V and 1 base from J, with 10 bases between. The CDR3 runs 16 residues. Per germline, CDR1 SGHVS and CDR2 FQNEAQ. CDR3 DNA sequence: TGTGCCAGCAGCTTAGAGGGGACTCTGAACACCGGGGAGCTGTTTTTT. It specifies CASSLEGTLNTGELFF.

This clonotype was detected only a few times. A junction end diverges from the germline sequence, so it may reflect a read error. The chain joins TRBV7-9 to TRBJ1-4; D not certain. Germline loops: CDR1 SEHNR, CDR2 FQNEAQ (reference sequence). The CDR3 spans 16 residues. The CDR3 sequence is CASSPRGGPKLEELFF. Here the CDR3 DNA reads TGTGCCAGCAGCCCCCGCGGAGGACCTAAGCTTGAAGAACTGTTTTTT.

The J gene is TRBJ1-1, the V gene TRBV14; a possible D gene is TRBD1 (6 bases). Germline-derived CDR1 and CDR2 are SGHDN and FVKESK. There are 17 residues in the CDR3. V was trimmed by 4 bases and J by 1 base, leaving 19 bases between them. CDR3 loop: CASSPIWMGGRNTEAFF. The DNA of the CDR3 is TGTGCCAGCAGCCCGATATGGATGGGGGGGCGGAACACTGAAGCTTTCTTT.

This chain connects TRBV6-4 to TRBJ2-3; unclear D gene. The V and J ends lost 4 bases and 0 bases respectively, with 11 bases between them. The CDR3 sequence is 15 residues long. Germline V gives CDR1 MRHNA, CDR2 SNTAGT. CDR3 amino acids: CASSAHSASTDTQYF. CDR3 DNA: TGTGCCAGCAGTGCTCACTCCGCGAGCACAGATACGCAGTATTTT.

The chain links TRBV7-9 to TRBJ1-1, with TRBD1 matching 7 bases. This CDR3 contains 13 residues. With V trimmed by 8 bases and J by 1 base, 4 bases remained unmatched. Germline V gene sequence: CDR1 SEHNR, CDR2 FQNEAQ (reference sequence). CDR3 coding DNA: TGTGCCAGCTCCGACAGGGAGAACACTGAAGCTTTCTTT. Translated, it gives CASSDRENTEAFF.

In its sample, this clonotype was seen a few times. The V gene is TRBV29-1, the J gene TRBJ2-1; TRBD2 is a possible D gene (6 bases). V dropped 5 bases and J dropped 10 bases, with 15 bases sitting between them. Germline CDR1 is SQVTM and CDR2 is ANQGSEA. The CDR3 extends over 12 amino acids. Here the CDR3 DNA reads TGCAGCGTTCGCTCCCCGGGGGTGGAGCAGTTCTTC. This gives the protein CSVRSPGVEQFF.

This clonotype was picked up a small number of times. V gene TRBV19 combines with J gene TRBJ1-5, with a tentative D call TRBD1 (5 bases). V was trimmed by 5 bases and J by 5 bases, leaving 19 bases between them. This CDR3 contains 16 residues. Germline lookup yields CDR1 LNHDA and CDR2 SQIVND (reference sequence). Here the CDR3 DNA reads TGTGCCAGTAGTCCACAGGAGACCCGCGTTCATCAGCCCCAGCATTTT. Translation: CASSPQETRVHQPQHF. Combining the CDR3 with reference TRBV19 and TRBJ1-5 gives the whole variable domain DGGITQSPKYLFRKEGQNVTLSCEQNLNHDAMYWYRQDPGQGLRLIYYSQIVNDFQKGDIAEGYSVSREKKESFPLTVTSAQKNPTAFYLCASSPQETRVHQPQHFGDGTRLSIL.

This clonotype was seen a few times. V is TRBV7-2 and J is TRBJ2-2; perhaps TRBD2 as D (5 bases). Looked up from germline, CDR1 is SGHTA and CDR2 is FQGNSA. This CDR3 is 17 amino acids long. V lost 7 bases and J 2 bases, leaving 20 bases between the germline ends. For the CDR3, the DNA is TGTGCCAGCAACCGCCCTCGGGATCAGATCAACACCGGGGAGCTGTTTTTT. Encoded protein: CASNRPRDQINTGELFF. Drawing the rest from reference TRBV7-2 and TRBJ2-2, the complete variable domain is GAGVSQSPSNKVTEKGKDVELRCDPISGHTALYWYRQSLGQGLEFLIYFQGNSAPDKSGLPSDRFSAERTGGSVSTLTIQRTQQEDSAVYLCASNRPRDQINTGELFFGEGSRLTVL.

In this sample, this clonotype turned up many times. In nucleotides, the CDR3 is TGTGCCAGCAGCTGGGACCGTGAGGAGCAGTTCTTC. This encodes CASSWDREEQFF. The V call is TRBV7-6, the J call TRBJ2-1; D may match TRBD1 or TRBD2 (5 bases each). With 4 bases removed from V and 10 bases from J, the gap between germline ends came to 11 bases. The CDR3 loop spans 12 amino acids. Germline V gene data show CDR1 as SGHVS and CDR2 as FNYEAQ.

This chain uses TRBV6-5 with TRBJ1-1; no firm D call. Per germline, CDR1 MNHEY and CDR2 SVGAGI. Trimming took 0 bases from V and 7 from J, leaving 6 bases between them. CDR3 length: 12 amino acids. CDR3 DNA sequence: TGTGCCAGCAGTTACTCTTCGGGTGAAGCTTTCTTT. Its translation is CASSYSSGEAFF.

This clonotype turned up a few times. J is TRBJ1-5 and V is TRBV7-9, with D hard to call. V lost 7 bases, J lost 1 base, and 11 bases lay in between. This CDR3 comprises 14 residues. Germline V gene sequence: CDR1 SEHNR, CDR2 FQNEAQ (reference sequence). In DNA form, the CDR3 reads TGTGCCAGCACCTTTAGTGGGAGCAATCAGCCCCAGCATTTT. Amino acids: CASTFSGSNQPQHF.

Only a few counts were recorded for this clonotype. Here the CDR3 DNA reads TGTGCCAGCAGTTCCCCAACTGCGGGGGAACACAATGAGCAGTTCTTC. Its translation is CASSSPTAGEHNEQFF. The chain recombines TRBV6-2 or TRBV6-3 with TRBJ2-1; 7 bases align to TRBD2. V gave up 4 bases and J gave up 5 bases; unmatched junction bases: 11. Germline V lookup: CDR1 MNHEY, CDR2 SVGEGT. CDR3 size: 16 residues.

This clonotype showed up just a few times. DNA of the CDR3: TGCGCCAGCAGCGCCCGGGACAGGGTTGGGCCTGAAGCTTTCTTT. This encodes CASSARDRVGPEAFF. The chain joins TRBV5-1 to TRBJ1-1; TRBD1 aligns across 9 bases. Germline V CDR1 and CDR2: SGHRS, YFSETQ. The CDR3 consists of 15 residues. V lost 4 bases to trimming and J lost 6 bases; unmatched junction nucleotides: 10.

This clonotype appeared a few times. This chain joins TRBV4-3 and TRBJ1-1; D call uncertain. The V end lost 4 bases, the J end lost 6 bases, and 12 bases lay between the germline ends. Per germline, CDR1 LGHNA and CDR2 YSLEER. CDR3 length equals 13 residues. DNA of the CDR3: TGCGCCAGCAGCCCCTCTTTAATGGCTGAAGCTTTCTTT. Translation gives CASSPSLMAEAFF.

This clonotype was found a few times. The J gene is TRBJ2-7, the V gene TRBV4-1; D unclear. Germline V gives CDR1 MGHRA, CDR2 YSYEKL. Trimming removed 3 bases at V and 1 base at J, with 7 bases between. The CDR3 runs to 13 residues. DNA for the CDR3: TGCGCCAGCAGCCACTTAGCTTCCTACGAGCAGTACTTC. It is translated as CASSHLASYEQYF.

This clonotype was counted ten times or more. CDR3: CASSSKGPYNEQFF. As DNA, the CDR3 is TGTGCCAGCAGCTCAAAAGGCCCCTACAATGAGCAGTTCTTC. The chain has TRBV5-6 and TRBJ2-1; D not certain. Trimming removed 3 bases from V and 2 bases from J, with 9 bases in between. This CDR3 is 14 amino acids long. Germline CDR1 is SGHDT and CDR2 is YYEEEE.

V is TRBV12-5 and J is TRBJ2-4; 8 positions match TRBD1. This CDR3 has 16 residues. Germline V gene sequence: CDR1 LGHNT, CDR2 FRNRAP. Trimming cost V 6 bases and J 8 bases; bases outside gene matches: 15. The CDR3 bases are TGTGCTAGTGGCGCAGGACAGGGAATTTTTTCAGACATTCAGTACTTC. The encoded protein is CASGAGQGIFSDIQYF.

This clonotype has just a few counts. V and J are TRBV6-2 or TRBV6-3 and TRBJ2-2, with D possibly TRBD2 on 5 matching bases. This CDR3 is 14 amino acids long. V dropped 0 bases and J dropped 3 bases, with 5 bases sitting between them. Germline lookup yields CDR1 MNHEY and CDR2 SVGEGT. The chain's CDR3 is CASSYSSDTGELFF. The CDR3 coding sequence is TGTGCCAGCAGTTACTCTAGCGACACCGGGGAGCTGTTTTTT.